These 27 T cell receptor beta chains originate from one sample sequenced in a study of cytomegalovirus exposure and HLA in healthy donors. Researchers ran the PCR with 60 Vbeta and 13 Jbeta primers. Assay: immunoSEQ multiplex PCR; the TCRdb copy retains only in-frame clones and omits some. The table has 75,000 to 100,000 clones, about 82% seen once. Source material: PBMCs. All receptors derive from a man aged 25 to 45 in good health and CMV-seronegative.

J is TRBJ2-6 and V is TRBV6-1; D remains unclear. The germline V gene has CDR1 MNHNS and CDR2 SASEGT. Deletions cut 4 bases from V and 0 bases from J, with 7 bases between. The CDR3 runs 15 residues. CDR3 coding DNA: TGTGCCAGCAGTGCCGACACCTCTGGGGCCAACGTCCTGACTTTC. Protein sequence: CASSADTSGANVLTF.

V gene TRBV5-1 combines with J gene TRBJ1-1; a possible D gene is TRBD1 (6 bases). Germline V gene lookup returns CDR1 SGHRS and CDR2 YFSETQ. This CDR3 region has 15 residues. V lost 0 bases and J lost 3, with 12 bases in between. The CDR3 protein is CASSLGTVGDTEAFF. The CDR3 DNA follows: TGCGCCAGCAGCTTGGGGACAGTTGGGGACACTGAAGCTTTCTTT.

The DNA for the CDR3 is TGCGCCAGCAGTGTCCCGGAAGGGGCCTCCTATAATTCACCCCTCCACTTT. It encodes CASSVPEGASYNSPLHF. The rearrangement joins TRBV10-2 to TRBJ1-6; D is perhaps TRBD1 (5 bases). CDR1 is WSHSY and CDR2 is SAAADI in the germline V gene. V lost 4 bases, J lost 0 bases, and 13 bases lay in between. The CDR3 totals 17 residues.

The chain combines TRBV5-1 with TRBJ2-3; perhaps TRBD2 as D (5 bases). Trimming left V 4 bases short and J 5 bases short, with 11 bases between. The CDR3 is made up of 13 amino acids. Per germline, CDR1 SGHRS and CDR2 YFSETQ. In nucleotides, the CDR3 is TGCGCCAGCAGCCGACTACAAGGAGATACGCAGTATTTT. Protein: CASSRLQGDTQYF.

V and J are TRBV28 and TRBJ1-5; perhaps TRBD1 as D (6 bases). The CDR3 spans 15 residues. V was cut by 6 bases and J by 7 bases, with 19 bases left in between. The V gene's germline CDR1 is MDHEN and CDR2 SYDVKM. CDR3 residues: CASSAEGGREQPQHF. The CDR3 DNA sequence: TGTGCCAGCAGCGCCGAAGGGGGTCGGGAACAGCCCCAGCATTTT.

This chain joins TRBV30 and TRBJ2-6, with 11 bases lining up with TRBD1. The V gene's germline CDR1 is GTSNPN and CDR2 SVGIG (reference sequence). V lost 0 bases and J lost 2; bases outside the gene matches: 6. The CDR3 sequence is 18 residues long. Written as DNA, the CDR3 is TGTGCCTGGAGTGTAAAGCGGACAGGGGGCGCTGGGGCCAACGTCCTGACTTTC. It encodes CAWSVKRTGGAGANVLTF.

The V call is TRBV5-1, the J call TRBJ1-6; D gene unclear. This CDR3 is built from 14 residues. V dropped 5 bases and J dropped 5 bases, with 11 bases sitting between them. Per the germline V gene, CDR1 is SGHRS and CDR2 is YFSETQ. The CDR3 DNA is TGCGCCAGCAGACGGTCGGGAGATAATTCACCCCTCCACTTT. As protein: CASRRSGDNSPLHF.

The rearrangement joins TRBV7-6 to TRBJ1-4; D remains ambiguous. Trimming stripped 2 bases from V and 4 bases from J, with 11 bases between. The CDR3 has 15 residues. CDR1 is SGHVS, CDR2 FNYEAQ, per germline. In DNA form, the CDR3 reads TGTGCCAGCAGCTTATCGTGGGGAGATAATGAAAAACTGTTTTTT. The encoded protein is CASSLSWGDNEKLFF.

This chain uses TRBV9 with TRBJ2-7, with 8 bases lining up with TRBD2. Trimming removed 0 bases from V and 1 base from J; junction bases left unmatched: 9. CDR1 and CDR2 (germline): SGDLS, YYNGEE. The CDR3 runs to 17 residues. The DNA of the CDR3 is TGTGCCAGCAGCGTAGGAGGCGGGGGGAAGGGATCCTACGAGCAGTACTTC. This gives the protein CASSVGGGGKGSYEQYF.

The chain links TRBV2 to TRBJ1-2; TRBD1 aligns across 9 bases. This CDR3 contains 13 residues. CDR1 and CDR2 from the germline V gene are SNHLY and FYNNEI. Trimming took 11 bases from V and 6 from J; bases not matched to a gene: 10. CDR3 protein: CAGLDRGGNGYTF. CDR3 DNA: TGTGCCGGATTAGACAGGGGGGGAAATGGCTACACCTTC.

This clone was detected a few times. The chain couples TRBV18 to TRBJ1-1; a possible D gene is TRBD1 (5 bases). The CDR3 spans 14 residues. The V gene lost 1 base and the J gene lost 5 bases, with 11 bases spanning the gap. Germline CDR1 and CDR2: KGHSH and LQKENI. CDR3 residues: CASSPQQEGTEAFF. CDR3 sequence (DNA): TGTGCCAGCTCACCACAACAGGAAGGTACTGAAGCTTTCTTT.

The CDR3 nucleotides are TGTGCCAGTAGTCTATACGGGGTCAATCAGCCCCAGCATTTT. This gives the protein CASSLYGVNQPQHF. The chain recombines TRBV19 with TRBJ1-5; D gene uncertain. V was trimmed by 5 bases and J by 3 bases, leaving 11 bases between them. Per the germline V gene, CDR1 is LNHDA and CDR2 is SQIVND (reference sequence). The CDR3 consists of 14 residues.

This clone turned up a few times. CDR3: CASGTGGSLEYEQYF. The CDR3, as DNA: TGTGCCAGCGGGACAGGGGGATCCCTGGAATACGAGCAGTACTTC. The J gene is TRBJ2-7, the V gene TRBV5-4; 11 bases agree with TRBD1. This CDR3 is built from 15 residues. Germline V CDR1 and CDR2: SGHNT, YYREEE (reference sequence). J gave up 4 bases and V 7 bases, and 10 bases lay outside the gene matches.

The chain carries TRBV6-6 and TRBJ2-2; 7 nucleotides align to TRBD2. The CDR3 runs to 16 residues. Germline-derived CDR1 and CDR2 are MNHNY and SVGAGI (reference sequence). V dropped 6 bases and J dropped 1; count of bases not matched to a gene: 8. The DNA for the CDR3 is TGTGCCAGCAGGGCCCGGGGAGGGTTGAACACCGGGGAGCTGTTTTTT. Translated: CASRARGGLNTGELFF.

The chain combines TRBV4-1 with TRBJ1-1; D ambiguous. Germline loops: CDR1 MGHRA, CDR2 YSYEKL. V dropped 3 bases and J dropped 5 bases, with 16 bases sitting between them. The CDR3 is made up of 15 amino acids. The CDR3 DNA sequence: TGCGCCAGCAGCCAGATCCTCCCGGGTAAGACTGAAGCTTTCTTT. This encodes CASSQILPGKTEAFF.

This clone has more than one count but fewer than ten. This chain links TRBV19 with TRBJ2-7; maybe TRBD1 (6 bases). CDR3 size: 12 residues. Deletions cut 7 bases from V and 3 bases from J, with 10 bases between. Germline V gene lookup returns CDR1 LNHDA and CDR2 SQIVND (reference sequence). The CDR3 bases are TGTGCCAGTACCGGGACACACTACGAGCAGTACTTC. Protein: CASTGTHYEQYF.

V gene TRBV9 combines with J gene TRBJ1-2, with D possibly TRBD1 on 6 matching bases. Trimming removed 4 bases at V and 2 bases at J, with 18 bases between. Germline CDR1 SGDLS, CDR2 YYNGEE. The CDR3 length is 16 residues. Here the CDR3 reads CASSPGTPQNNYGYTF. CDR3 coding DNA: TGTGCCAGCAGCCCAGGGACACCCCAAAACAACTATGGCTACACCTTC.

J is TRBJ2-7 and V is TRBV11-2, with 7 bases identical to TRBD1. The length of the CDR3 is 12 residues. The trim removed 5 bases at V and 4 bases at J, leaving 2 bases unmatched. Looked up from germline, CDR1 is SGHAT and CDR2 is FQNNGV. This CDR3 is CASSMDRYEQYF. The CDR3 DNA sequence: TGTGCCAGCAGCATGGACAGGTACGAGCAGTACTTC.

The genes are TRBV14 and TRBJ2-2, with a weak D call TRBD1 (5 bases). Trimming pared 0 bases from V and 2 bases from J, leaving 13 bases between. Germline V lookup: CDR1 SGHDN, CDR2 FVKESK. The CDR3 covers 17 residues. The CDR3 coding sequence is TGTGCCAGCAGCCAAGAATTAACAGGAAAAAACACCGGGGAGCTGTTTTTT. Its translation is CASSQELTGKNTGELFF.

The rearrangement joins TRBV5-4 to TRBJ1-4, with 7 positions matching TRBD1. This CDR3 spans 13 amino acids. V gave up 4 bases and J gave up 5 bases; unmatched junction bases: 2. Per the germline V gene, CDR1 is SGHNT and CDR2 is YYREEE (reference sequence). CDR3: CASSPGQNEKLFF. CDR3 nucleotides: TGTGCCAGCAGCCCGGGACAGAATGAAAAACTGTTTTTT.

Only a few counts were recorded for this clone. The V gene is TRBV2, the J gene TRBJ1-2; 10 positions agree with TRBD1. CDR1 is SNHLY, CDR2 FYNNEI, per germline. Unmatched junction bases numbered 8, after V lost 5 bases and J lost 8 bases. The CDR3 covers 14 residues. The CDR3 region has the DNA TGTGCCAGCAGTCCCGGGACAGGGGATGTCGGCTACACCTTC. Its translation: CASSPGTGDVGYTF.

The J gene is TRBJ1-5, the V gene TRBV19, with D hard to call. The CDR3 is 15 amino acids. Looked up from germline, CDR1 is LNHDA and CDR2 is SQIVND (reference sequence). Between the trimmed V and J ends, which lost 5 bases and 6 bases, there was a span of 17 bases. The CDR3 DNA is TGTGCCAGTAGTCAGACCGCCCGGAGAGTTCAGCCCCAGCATTTT. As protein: CASSQTARRVQPQHF.

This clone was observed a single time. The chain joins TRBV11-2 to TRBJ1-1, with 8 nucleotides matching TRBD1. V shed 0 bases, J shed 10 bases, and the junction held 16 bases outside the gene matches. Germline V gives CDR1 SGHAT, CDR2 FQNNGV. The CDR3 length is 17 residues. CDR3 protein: CASSLDRAGGERARAFF. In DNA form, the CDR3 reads TGTGCCAGCAGCTTAGATCGGGCAGGGGGCGAGAGAGCCCGAGCTTTCTTT.

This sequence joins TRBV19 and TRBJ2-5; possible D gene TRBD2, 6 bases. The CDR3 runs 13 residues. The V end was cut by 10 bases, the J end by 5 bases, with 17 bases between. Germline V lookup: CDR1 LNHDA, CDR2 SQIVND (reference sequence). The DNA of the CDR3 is TGTGCCACCTCAGGGACCGGAGGGGAGACCCAGTACTTC. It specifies CATSGTGGETQYF.

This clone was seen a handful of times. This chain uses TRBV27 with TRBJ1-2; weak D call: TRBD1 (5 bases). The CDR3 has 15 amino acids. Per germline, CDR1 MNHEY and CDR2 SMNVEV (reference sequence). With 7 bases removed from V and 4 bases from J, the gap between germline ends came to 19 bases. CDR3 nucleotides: TGTGCCAGCACCTCAAGGCCAAAGGGGTCCTATGGCTACACCTTC. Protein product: CASTSRPKGSYGYTF.

The chain's CDR3 is CAWSVPSRAFF. The CDR3 DNA sequence: TGTGCCTGGAGTGTACCCTCTAGGGCTTTCTTT. This chain links TRBV30 with TRBJ1-1, with D uncertain. The V gene's germline CDR1 is GTSNPN and CDR2 SVGIG (reference sequence). The CDR3 runs to 11 residues. The V end lost 0 bases, the J end lost 11 bases, and 10 bases lay between the germline ends.

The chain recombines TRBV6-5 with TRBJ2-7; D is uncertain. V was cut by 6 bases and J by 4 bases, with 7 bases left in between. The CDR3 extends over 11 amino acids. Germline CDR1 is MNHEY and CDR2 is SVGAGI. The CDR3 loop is CASRNGYEQYF. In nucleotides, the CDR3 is TGTGCCAGCAGGAACGGGTACGAGCAGTACTTC.